This is a list of T cell receptor beta chains from one sample in a study of shared clonotypes between healthy human individuals. Clones were read by immunoSEQ multiplex PCR, and TCRdb kept only the in-frame ones, dropping some. The sample contains some 2,100,000 clones, under 95% of which appear only once. The sequencing input was naive CD8+ T cells from PBMCs. These receptors originate from a man aged 18 to 29 in good health. Some clones in this sample may be carry-over from other donors' samples. CDR3s include the opening cysteine and the closing phenylalanine or tryptophan. D genes are given only for firm matches. A clone size is listed for some rows: how often the clone was seen (once, few, many), or a class if it is expanded.

J gene | clone size | D gene | V gene | CDR3 DNA | CDR3 protein
TRBJ2-2 | . | TRBD2 | TRBV9 | TGTGCCAGCAGCACCCTTAGCGGGAGGCAGACCGGGGAGCTGTTTTTT | CASSTLSGRQTGELFF
TRBJ2-1 | once | . | TRBV4-1 | TGCGCCAGCAGCCAAGCGTGGGCGGGGTCATACAATGAGCAGTTCTTC | CASSQAWAGSYNEQFF
TRBJ1-2 | . | . | TRBV6-5 | TGTGCCAGCAGAACAGGGACCTATGGCTACACCTTC | CASRTGTYGYTF
TRBJ2-1 | . | . | TRBV27 | TGTGCCAGCAGTGTGGCGCCTGATAATTACAATGAGCAGTTCTTC | CASSVAPDNYNEQFF
TRBJ1-1 | . | . | TRBV19 | TGTGCCAGTAGTATCGCGGGACTGAACACTGAAGCTTTCTTT | CASSIAGLNTEAFF
TRBJ2-5 | . | . | TRBV27 | TGTGCCAGCAGTCCAAGGACCACAACGTGGGAGACCCAGTACTTC | CASSPRTTTWETQYF
TRBJ1-2 | . | . | TRBV27 | TGTGCCAGCAGTTTAGGTCGGGACGGCAACTATGGCTACACCTTC | CASSLGRDGNYGYTF
TRBJ2-1 | . | TRBD2 | TRBV5-1 | TGCGCCAGCAGCAGGACTAGCGGTCGATCGGAGCAGTTCTTC | CASSRTSGRSEQFF
TRBJ1-1 | . | . | TRBV6-6 | TGTGCCAGCAGTTCTCAGGGAATGAACACTGAAGCTTTCTTT | CASSSQGMNTEAFF
TRBJ2-1 | once | . | TRBV13 | TGTGCCATGGCCAACAGGGTGAACAATGAGCAGTTCTTC | CAMANRVNNEQFF
TRBJ1-2 | . | . | TRBV2 | TGTGCCAGCAGGGAGTTCACGACCTATGGCTACACCTTC | CASREFTTYGYTF
TRBJ1-1 | . | . | TRBV13 | TGTGCCAGCAGCGATCGGTCGAACACTGAAGCTTTCTTT | CASSDRSNTEAFF
TRBJ2-5 | . | . | TRBV28 | TGTGCCAGCAGGGGCATCTTGGAGACCCAGTACTTC | CASRGILETQYF
TRBJ2-2 | . | TRBD2 | TRBV14 | TGTGCCAGCAGGCTCACCGGGACTAGACGTCCCGGGGAGCTGTTTTTT | CASRLTGTRRPGELFF
TRBJ1-1 | . | . | TRBV21-1 | TGTGCCAGCAGGACGTCTGAAGCTTTCTTT | CASRTSEAFF
TRBJ2-1 | . | TRBD2 | TRBV7-8 | TGTGCCAGCAGCCCCAGGCTAGCGGGAGAATCCTACAATGAGCAGTTCTTC | CASSPRLAGESYNEQFF
TRBJ2-7 | . | TRBD2 | TRBV28 | TGTGCCAGCAAACTATCTGGGGGGGAACCCTACGAGCAGTACTTC | CASKLSGGEPYEQYF
TRBJ2-2 | . | . | TRBV7-2 | TGTGCCAGCAGCCCGGACAAGGGCGGGAACACCGGGGAGCTGTTTTTT | CASSPDKGGNTGELFF
TRBJ1-2 | . | . | TRBV5-6 | TGTGCCAGCAGAGGAAGGGCAACCGGCCCCAACTATGGCTACACCTTC | CASRGRATGPNYGYTF
TRBJ2-7 | once | . | TRBV6-5 | TGTGCCAGCAGTTACGTTGGCAGGGACTCCTACGAGCAGTACTTC | CASSYVGRDSYEQYF
TRBJ1-2 | . | TRBD1 | TRBV7-9 | TGTGCCAGCAGCAAGGGGACAGGGGCCGTCTATGGCTACACCTTC | CASSKGTGAVYGYTF
TRBJ2-3 | . | TRBD2 | TRBV28 | TGTGCCAGCAGTTTACTTTCGGGACTAGCAACAGATACGCAGTATTTT | CASSLLSGLATDTQYF
TRBJ2-1 | few | . | TRBV28 | TGTGCCAGCAGTTGGAACAATGAGCAGTTCTTC | CASSWNNEQFF
TRBJ2-3 | . | TRBD2 | TRBV7-8 | TGTGCCAGCAGCCGAAGACTAGCGGGAGGGCCCCCCGGCACAGATACGCAGTATTTT | CASSRRLAGGPPGTDTQYF
TRBJ2-1 | . | TRBD2 | TRBV11-2 | TGTGCCAGCAGCTTACAGGGACTAGGCTACAATGAGCAGTTCTTC | CASSLQGLGYNEQFF
TRBJ1-3 | few | . | TRBV28 | TGTGCCAGCAGTTCACTCTCTGGAAACACCATATATTTT | CASSSLSGNTIYF
TRBJ1-5 | . | . | TRBV2 | TGTGCCAGCAGCACTGGAATCCTCTATCAGCCCCAGCATTTT | CASSTGILYQPQHF
TRBJ2-2 | . | . | TRBV7-9 | TGTGCCAGCAGCCCCAGTCTCGTTGGGAAAAAGAGGAACACCGGGGAGCTGTTTTTT | CASSPSLVGKKRNTGELFF
TRBJ1-3 | . | TRBD1 | TRBV7-9 | TGTGCCAGCAGCCCTCGACAGGGTACGGAAAACACCATATATTTT | CASSPRQGTENTIYF
TRBJ2-1 | . | . | TRBV11-2 | TGTGCCAGCAGCTTAGGGGGACTGCGCTACAATGAGCAGTTCTTC | CASSLGGLRYNEQFF
TRBJ2-1 | . | . | TRBV7-9 | TGTGCCAGCAGCTTCGGAGGGATCCACAATGAGCAGTTCTTC | CASSFGGIHNEQFF
TRBJ2-7 | . | TRBD2 | TRBV4-2 | TGTGCCAGCAGCCCCCGAGCGGGAATGTACGAGCAGTACTTC | CASSPRAGMYEQYF
TRBJ2-1 | . | . | TRBV15 | TGTGCCACCAGCAGAGACCCTAGGGGCAGCTACAATGAGCAGTTCTTC | CATSRDPRGSYNEQFF
TRBJ2-2 | . | . | TRBV28 | TGTGCCAGCAGTCTCGGAAAGAACACCGGGGAGCTGTTTTTT | CASSLGKNTGELFF
TRBJ2-7 | . | TRBD2 | TRBV10-3 | TGTGCCATCAGTGACCTACTAGCGGGAGGGCCGCTCGCCTACGAGCAGTACTTC | CAISDLLAGGPLAYEQYF